This record looks at one T cell receptor beta chain sequence and its context. Exposed participants came across a COVID-19 case within 2 weeks before study entry. In the original analysis: From reference gene primer amplification, estimates of nucleated cell counts were derived. Here immunoSEQ multiplex PCR was the method, and the copy in TCRdb shows in-frame clones only, minus some. That table is the source of V, J and clone size, and D and trimming were worked out from the DNA. The table lists some 300,000 clones, around 92% of them singletons. Germline CDR1 and CDR2: MDHEN and SYDVKM. The length of the CDR3 is 12 residues. V lost 7 bases to trimming and J lost 5 bases, with 12 bases between them. The data were taken from a study of blood T cell repertoires in COVID-19. Study information: PBMCs, B-cell-depleted T cells, or T cells were the source of the cDNA or gDNA that made up the material.

This sequence was found in a woman aged 45-65 years who had been exposed to COVID-19. The sequenced sample was PBMCs or T cells enriched from blood (not recorded which). V is TRBV28 and J is TRBJ2-7; D is ambiguous. The CDR3 sequence is CASTTFGDEQYF. The CDR3 DNA sequence: TGTGCCAGCACCACCTTCGGTGACGAGCAGTACTTC. Using reference TRBV28 and TRBJ2-7 for the parts outside the CDR3, the full variable domain is DVKVTQSSRYLVKRTGEKVFLECVQDMDHENMFWYRQDPGLGLRLIYFSYDVKMKEKGDIPEGYSVSREKKERFSLILESASTNQTSMYLCASTTFGDEQYFGPGTRLTVT.